This T cell receptor beta chain was observed in a study of T cell responses to AZD1222 COVID-19 vaccine. Study background: Second-dose intervals near 4 or 12 weeks were combined.

Repertoires were generated with immunoSEQ multiplex PCR, while TCRdb's copy carries only in-frame clones and drops some. This sample carries around 89,000 clones, more than 75% of them seen once, and the ten largest clones take 22%. This clone was found once. Antigen: not known. This CDR3 contains 12 residues. Germline loops: CDR1 DFQATT, CDR2 SNEGSKA (reference sequence). Trimming shortened V by 3 bases and J by 4 bases, and 7 bases separated the two germline ends. Study conclusions and caveats: Donors skewed white British and female; clonal diversity was possibly underestimated. Just 5 to 7 people given AZD1222 tested seropositive at baseline. Spike-specific TCRs gained breadth and depth after people received two AZD1222 doses.

The receptor comes from an adult in good health. This chain joins TRBV20-1 and TRBJ1-5; D call uncertain. The sample consisted of peripheral blood, taken on day 0 of AZD1222 vaccination. The CDR3 loop is CSASWGNQPQHF. CDR3 nucleotide sequence: TGCAGTGCTAGTTGGGGAAATCAGCCCCAGCATTTT.